A selection of T cell receptor beta chains follows, all from one sample in a study of T cells in Graves' hyperthyroidism and ophthalmopathy. TCRdb redid the calling of the multiplex PCR reads with MiXCR, one entry per CDR3 protein. The sample yields approximately 400,000 distinct CDR3 sequences, roughly 13% seen once. The sequenced material came from blood. These receptors were collected from a man in his thirties or forties with Graves' hyperthyroidism that later progressed to Graves' ophthalmopathy. Both conserved end residues are part of each CDR3. Each record gives: J gene, D gene, clone size, V gene, CDR3 DNA, CDR3 protein. A D gene is named only where the DNA matches it firmly. Clone size is given for some rows only: seen once, a few or many times, or a class if the clone is expanded.

j_gene: TRBJ1-1; d_gene: -; abundance: many; v_gene: TRBV24-1; CDR3nt: TGTGCCACCAGTGAGGGGAGGGCGATGAACACTGAAGCTTTCTTT; CDR3aa: CATSEGRAMNTEAFF
j_gene: TRBJ1-5; d_gene: TRBD1; abundance: many; v_gene: TRBV27; CDR3nt: TGTGCCAGCAGTTCCGGACAGGGTACCAATCAGCCCCAGCATTTT; CDR3aa: CASSSGQGTNQPQHF
j_gene: TRBJ1-5; d_gene: -; abundance: many; v_gene: TRBV2; CDR3nt: TGTGCCAGCAGTACCCGGGCCGGAGGGCAGCCCCAGCATTTT; CDR3aa: CASSTRAGGQPQHF
j_gene: TRBJ2-7; d_gene: -; abundance: many; v_gene: TRBV3-1; CDR3nt: TGTGCCAGCAGCCAAGAAGGGACTGGTTACGAGCAGTACTTC; CDR3aa: CASSQEGTGYEQYF
j_gene: TRBJ2-5; d_gene: TRBD2; abundance: many; v_gene: TRBV20-1; CDR3nt: TGCAGTGCTAGTACTAGCGGGGGCCGGGGGCAAGAGACCCAGTACTTC; CDR3aa: CSASTSGGRGQETQYF
j_gene: TRBJ1-1; d_gene: -; abundance: many; v_gene: TRBV7-8; CDR3nt: TGTGCCAGCAGCTTAGGGATACTGGGGTTGGATCTGGCCAACACTGAAGCTTTCTTT; CDR3aa: CASSLGILGLDLANTEAFF
j_gene: TRBJ2-7; d_gene: TRBD2; abundance: -; v_gene: TRBV20-1; CDR3nt: TGCAGTGCTAGTAACGCTAGCGGGTTCTCCTGCGAGCTGTACTTC; CDR3aa: CSASNASGFSCELYF
j_gene: TRBJ1-1; d_gene: -; abundance: -; v_gene: TRBV12-3/TRBV12-4; CDR3nt: TGTGCCAGCAGGCCTCGGGGGGGGGAAGCTTTCTTT; CDR3aa: CASRPRGGEAFF
j_gene: TRBJ2-4; d_gene: -; abundance: -; v_gene: TRBV20-1; CDR3nt: TGCAGTGCTAGCAAGGGCGACATTCAGTACTTC; CDR3aa: CSASKGDIQYF
j_gene: TRBJ1-6; d_gene: TRBD1; abundance: many; v_gene: TRBV11-2; CDR3nt: TGTGCCAGCAGCTCCACGGGGACAGGGGAATCACCCCTCCACTTT; CDR3aa: CASSSTGTGESPLHF
j_gene: TRBJ2-3; d_gene: -; abundance: few; v_gene: TRBV25-1; CDR3nt: TGTGCCAGCAGTGAATTAGGTAGCACAGATACGCAGTATTTT; CDR3aa: CASSELGSTDTQYF
j_gene: TRBJ2-3; d_gene: TRBD1; abundance: few; v_gene: TRBV30; CDR3nt: TGTGCCTGGAGTGTATCTACAGGGGCTCTCGGTACGCAGTATTTT; CDR3aa: CAWSVSTGALGTQYF
j_gene: TRBJ1-6; d_gene: TRBD1; abundance: -; v_gene: TRBV14; CDR3nt: TGTGCCAGCAGCCAAGCCCGCCTGACAGGGGGAGGTTCACCCCTCCACTTT; CDR3aa: CASSQARLTGGGSPLHF
j_gene: TRBJ2-2; d_gene: -; abundance: -; v_gene: TRBV19; CDR3nt: TGTGCCAGTAGTATAGACAAACCCGGGGAGCTGTTTTTT; CDR3aa: CASSIDKPGELFF
j_gene: TRBJ1-1; d_gene: -; abundance: many; v_gene: TRBV7-2; CDR3nt: TGTGCCAGCAGCTTAGACGGGGCGGCCTTTGAAGCTTTCTTT; CDR3aa: CASSLDGAAFEAFF
j_gene: TRBJ2-3; d_gene: TRBD2; abundance: few; v_gene: TRBV4-1; CDR3nt: TGCGCCAGCAGCCAAGACGGTAGCGGGGCGTACACAGATACGCAGTATTTT; CDR3aa: CASSQDGSGAYTDTQYF
j_gene: TRBJ2-3; d_gene: TRBD2; abundance: many; v_gene: TRBV28; CDR3nt: TGTGCCAGCAGTACCTCTAGCGGGGGGGCTACAGATACGCAGTATTTT; CDR3aa: CASSTSSGGATDTQYF
j_gene: TRBJ1-6; d_gene: TRBD1; abundance: -; v_gene: TRBV28; CDR3nt: TGTGCCAGCAGGAGACAGGGGAGGCTTTCACCCCTCCACTTT; CDR3aa: CASRRQGRLSPLHF
j_gene: TRBJ1-3; d_gene: -; abundance: many; v_gene: TRBV7-9; CDR3nt: TGTGCCAGCAGCCGCAGGGAGTTAGGAAACACCATATATTTT; CDR3aa: CASSRRELGNTIYF
j_gene: TRBJ2-3; d_gene: TRBD1; abundance: many; v_gene: TRBV5-1; CDR3nt: TGCGCCAGCAGCTTGAATGGACAGGGGACAGATACGCAGTATTTT; CDR3aa: CASSLNGQGTDTQYF
j_gene: TRBJ1-6; d_gene: TRBD1; abundance: many; v_gene: TRBV20-1; CDR3nt: TGCAGTGCTAGGAGTCGGACAGGGGATTCACCCCTCCACTTT; CDR3aa: CSARSRTGDSPLHF
j_gene: TRBJ1-5; d_gene: -; abundance: many; v_gene: TRBV7-2; CDR3nt: TGTGCCAGCAGCCGGGGAGGATTTCAGCCCCAGCATTTT; CDR3aa: CASSRGGFQPQHF
j_gene: TRBJ1-1; d_gene: TRBD1; abundance: many; v_gene: TRBV30; CDR3nt: TGTGCCTGGAGCTTCGGGACAGTGAACACTGAAGCTTTCTTT; CDR3aa: CAWSFGTVNTEAFF
j_gene: TRBJ1-6; d_gene: -; abundance: many; v_gene: TRBV20-1; CDR3nt: TGCAGTGCTAGAGATCAACAAGGGGTCTATAATTCACCCCTCCACTTT; CDR3aa: CSARDQQGVYNSPLHF
j_gene: TRBJ2-2; d_gene: TRBD1; abundance: few; v_gene: TRBV12-3/TRBV12-4; CDR3nt: TGTGCCAGCAGTTGGACAGGGCCTGGCACCGGGGAGCTGTTTTTT; CDR3aa: CASSWTGPGTGELFF
j_gene: TRBJ1-2; d_gene: -; abundance: many; v_gene: TRBV2; CDR3nt: TGTGCCAGCAGTTATCGGGACGGCCCCTATGGCTACACCTTC; CDR3aa: CASSYRDGPYGYTF
j_gene: TRBJ1-6; d_gene: -; abundance: -; v_gene: TRBV7-9; CDR3nt: TGTGCCAGCAGCTCGCCGGGATCCGGTTCACCCCTCCACTTT; CDR3aa: CASSSPGSGSPLHF
j_gene: TRBJ1-1; d_gene: -; abundance: few; v_gene: TRBV7-2; CDR3nt: TGTGCCAGCACGTGGGGTCGGAACACTGAAGCTTTCTTT; CDR3aa: CASTWGRNTEAFF
j_gene: TRBJ2-7; d_gene: -; abundance: many; v_gene: TRBV2; CDR3nt: TGTGCCAGCACCCAAGGGAGTGCTGCCTACGAGCAGTACTTC; CDR3aa: CASTQGSAAYEQYF
j_gene: TRBJ2-3; d_gene: -; abundance: -; v_gene: TRBV29-1; CDR3nt: TGCAGCGCCAGGGACCCCGGCCGCACAGATACGCAGTATTTT; CDR3aa: CSARDPGRTDTQYF
j_gene: TRBJ1-2; d_gene: -; abundance: many; v_gene: TRBV28; CDR3nt: TGTGCCAGCAGTTTACGGAGACAGCCCCACTATGGCTACACCTTC; CDR3aa: CASSLRRQPHYGYTF
j_gene: TRBJ2-2; d_gene: TRBD2; abundance: -; v_gene: TRBV12-3/TRBV12-4; CDR3nt: TGTGCCAGCACCTGGGGGGGGTCCCCCGGGGAGCTGTTTTTT; CDR3aa: CASTWGGSPGELFF
j_gene: TRBJ1-6; d_gene: TRBD1; abundance: many; v_gene: TRBV28; CDR3nt: TGTGCCAGCAGTTACGGGGCCTACAGGGGAACCCTCCACTTT; CDR3aa: CASSYGAYRGTLHF
j_gene: TRBJ2-7; d_gene: -; abundance: few; v_gene: TRBV15; CDR3nt: TGTGCCACCAGCAGTCAGGCTGAGGGGCTAAGCTCCTACGAGCAGTACTTC; CDR3aa: CATSSQAEGLSSYEQYF
j_gene: TRBJ1-2; d_gene: -; abundance: many; v_gene: TRBV11-3; CDR3nt: TGTGCCAGCAGCTTAGCCGGGACAAATGGGGACTATGGCTACACCTTC; CDR3aa: CASSLAGTNGDYGYTF
j_gene: TRBJ1-3; d_gene: TRBD1; abundance: -; v_gene: TRBV29-1; CDR3nt: TGCAGCGTGGAGGACAGGGGGCAGTCGGGAAACACCATATATTTT; CDR3aa: CSVEDRGQSGNTIYF
j_gene: TRBJ2-2; d_gene: TRBD1; abundance: many; v_gene: TRBV11-2; CDR3nt: TGTGCCAGCAGCATGGGACAGGGGGCCGGCACCGGGGAGCTGTTTTTT; CDR3aa: CASSMGQGAGTGELFF
j_gene: TRBJ1-1; d_gene: -; abundance: many; v_gene: TRBV6-1; CDR3nt: TGCGCCAGCAGCCCGGGTGGGAACACTGAAGCTTTCTTT; CDR3aa: CASSPGGNTEAFF
j_gene: TRBJ2-3; d_gene: TRBD2; abundance: many; v_gene: TRBV28; CDR3nt: TGTGCCAGCAGTTTAACCGTCGGTAGCGGGGGGGCTCGAGGGGATACGCAGTATTTT; CDR3aa: CASSLTVGSGGARGDTQYF
j_gene: TRBJ2-7; d_gene: TRBD1; abundance: many; v_gene: TRBV18; CDR3nt: TGTGCCAGCTCACTACAGGACAGGCCGCGAGAGCAGTACTTC; CDR3aa: CASSLQDRPREQYF
j_gene: TRBJ1-1; d_gene: TRBD1; abundance: few; v_gene: TRBV5-1; CDR3nt: TGCGCCAGCAGTTGGGGACAGGGGGCGCAGGACACTGAAGCTTTCTTT; CDR3aa: CASSWGQGAQDTEAFF
j_gene: TRBJ2-7; d_gene: -; abundance: many; v_gene: TRBV6-1; CDR3nt: TGTGCCAGCAGTTTCGCGACAGGGAGGATGTCCGAGCAGTACTTC; CDR3aa: CASSFATGRMSEQYF
j_gene: TRBJ2-7; d_gene: -; abundance: many; v_gene: TRBV7-9; CDR3nt: TGTGCCAGCAGCCTTGCCGGCAGTGAACAGTACTTC; CDR3aa: CASSLAGSEQYF
j_gene: TRBJ1-1; d_gene: -; abundance: many; v_gene: TRBV10-3; CDR3nt: TGTGCCATCAGTGAGGAGGCGAACACTGAAGCTTTCTTT; CDR3aa: CAISEEANTEAFF
j_gene: TRBJ2-7; d_gene: -; abundance: many; v_gene: TRBV30; CDR3nt: TGTGCCTGGAATACAGGACTCTACGAGCAGTACTTC; CDR3aa: CAWNTGLYEQYF
j_gene: TRBJ2-7; d_gene: -; abundance: many; v_gene: TRBV4-1; CDR3nt: TGCGCCAGCAGCCAAGGGTATGGAGCCTACGAGCAGTACTTC; CDR3aa: CASSQGYGAYEQYF
j_gene: TRBJ2-3; d_gene: -; abundance: -; v_gene: TRBV10-3; CDR3nt: TGTGCCATCAGCCGCCTCGCAGGAGGGTCAGATACGCAGTATTTT; CDR3aa: CAISRLAGGSDTQYF
j_gene: TRBJ1-5; d_gene: -; abundance: many; v_gene: TRBV11-2; CDR3nt: TGTGCCAGCAGCTTAGGATCTAGTTGGGAGGCACCCCAGCATTTT; CDR3aa: CASSLGSSWEAPQHF
j_gene: TRBJ1-4; d_gene: -; abundance: few; v_gene: TRBV27; CDR3nt: TGTGCCAGCAGTACTGGGAACCAGGGCCCGGGGAGAATGGGTGAAAAACTGTTTTTT; CDR3aa: CASSTGNQGPGRMGEKLFF
j_gene: TRBJ1-5; d_gene: -; abundance: many; v_gene: TRBV20-1; CDR3nt: TGCAGTGCTCTTTATCCCGGGACCTTCAATCAGCCCCAGCATTTT; CDR3aa: CSALYPGTFNQPQHF
j_gene: TRBJ2-2; d_gene: TRBD2; abundance: many; v_gene: TRBV3-1; CDR3nt: TGTGCCAGCAGCCAAGCCCCGGGACTAGCGGCCGGGGAGCTGTTTTTT; CDR3aa: CASSQAPGLAAGELFF
j_gene: TRBJ1-1; d_gene: -; abundance: many; v_gene: TRBV20-1; CDR3nt: TGCAGTGCCCCTTCGTCCGGCTTTGATGAAGCTTTCTTT; CDR3aa: CSAPSSGFDEAFF
j_gene: TRBJ2-5; d_gene: -; abundance: -; v_gene: TRBV15; CDR3nt: TGTGCCACCAGCAGTGGAAAGGGGGGCGGGGAGACCCAGTACTTC; CDR3aa: CATSSGKGGGETQYF
j_gene: TRBJ2-1; d_gene: TRBD1; abundance: many; v_gene: TRBV20-1; CDR3nt: TGCAGTGCTAGCCCAGACAGGGTAGGAAGCTCCTACAATGAGCAGTTCTTC; CDR3aa: CSASPDRVGSSYNEQFF